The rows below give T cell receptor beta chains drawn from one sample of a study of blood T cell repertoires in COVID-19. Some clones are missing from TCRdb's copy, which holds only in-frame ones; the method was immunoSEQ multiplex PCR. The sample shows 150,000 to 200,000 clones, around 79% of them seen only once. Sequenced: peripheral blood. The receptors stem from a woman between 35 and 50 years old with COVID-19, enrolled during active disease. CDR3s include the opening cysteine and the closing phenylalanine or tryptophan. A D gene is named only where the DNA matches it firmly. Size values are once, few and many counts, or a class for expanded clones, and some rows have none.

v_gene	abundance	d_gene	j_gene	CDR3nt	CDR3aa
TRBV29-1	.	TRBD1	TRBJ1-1	TGCAGCGTACCCGGACAGGGTAGGACTGAAGCTTTCTTT	CSVPGQGRTEAFF
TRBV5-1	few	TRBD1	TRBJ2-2	TGCGCCAGCGGACAGGGTAGGAACACCGGGGAGCTGTTTTTT	CASGQGRNTGELFF
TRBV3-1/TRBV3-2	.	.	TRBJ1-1	TGTGCCAGCAGCCAACCGCGGGCTGAAGCTTTCTTT	CASSQPRAEAFF
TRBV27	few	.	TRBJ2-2	.	CASSFLAGFTGELFF
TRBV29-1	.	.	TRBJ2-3	TGCAGCGTTGAGAGCATTCGGGATACGCAGTATTTT	CSVESIRDTQYF
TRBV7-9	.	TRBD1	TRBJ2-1	TGTGCCAGCAGCTTCTCTCTGACAGGGGCCTCCTACAATGAGCAGTTCTTC	CASSFSLTGASYNEQFF
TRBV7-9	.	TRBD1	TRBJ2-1	TGTGCCAGCAGCTTTCCGCGACAGGGATACTACAATGAGCAGTTCTTC	CASSFPRQGYYNEQFF
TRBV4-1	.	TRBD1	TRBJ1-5	TGCGCCAGCAGCCAAGCCGGACAGGGGGATCAGCCCCAGCATTTT	CASSQAGQGDQPQHF
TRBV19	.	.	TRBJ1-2	TGTGCCAGTACGGTGGGGGCCGGTGGCTACACCTTC	CASTVGAGGYTF
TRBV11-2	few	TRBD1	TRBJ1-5	TGTGCCAGCAGGCGGACAGGGGGCGGTCAGCCCCAGCATTTT	CASRRTGGGQPQHF
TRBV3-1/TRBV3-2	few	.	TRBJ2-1	TGTGCCAGCAGCCAAGTTGTGAGTGAGCAGTTCTTC	CASSQVVSEQFF
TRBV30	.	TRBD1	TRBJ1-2	TGTGCCTCACACTCCGGGACAGGGAAACGTTGGATTGGGGGCTACACCTTC	CASHSGTGKRWIGGYTF
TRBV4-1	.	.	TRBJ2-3	TGCGCCAGCAGCCAGGCCAGGGATGCAGATACGCAGTATTTT	CASSQARDADTQYF
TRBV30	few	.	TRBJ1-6	TGTGCCTGGAGTGTACTGGATTCACCCCTCCACTTT	CAWSVLDSPLHF
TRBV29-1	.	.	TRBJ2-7	TGCAGCGTTGAAGCCAGCGATTCCTACGAGCAGTACTTC	CSVEASDSYEQYF
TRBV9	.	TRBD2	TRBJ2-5	TGTGCCAGCAGCCCGACAAGTCGGGGGGATCAAGAGACCCAGTACTTC	CASSPTSRGDQETQYF
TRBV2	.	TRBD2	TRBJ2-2	TGTGCCAGCAGTGAAAGCGGGAGAGAAACCGGGGAGCTGTTTTTT	CASSESGRETGELFF
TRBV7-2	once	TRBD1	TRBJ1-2	TGTGCCAGCAGCGTACAGGGGGCAAGGGATGGCTACACCTTC	CASSVQGARDGYTF
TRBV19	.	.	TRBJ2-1	TGTGCCAGTCGCCAGCCGTTCGACAGGAGCTGGTTCTTC	CASRQPFDRSWFF
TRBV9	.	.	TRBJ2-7	TGTGCCAGCAGCGTAGACAAGGGAGCCTACGAGCAGTACTTC	CASSVDKGAYEQYF
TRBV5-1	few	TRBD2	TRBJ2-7	TGCGCCAGCAGCATAGACCCCGGGACTAGCGTAGGCTACGAGCAGTACTTC	CASSIDPGTSVGYEQYF
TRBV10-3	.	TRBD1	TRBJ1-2	TGTGCCATCAGTGAAGGACAGGGGATGAACTATGGCTACACCTTC	CAISEGQGMNYGYTF
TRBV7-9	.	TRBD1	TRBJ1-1	TGTGCCAGCAGCTTAGTGACAGGGGGTATGAACACTGAAGCTTTCTTT	CASSLVTGGMNTEAFF
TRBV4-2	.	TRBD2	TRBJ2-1	TGTGCCAGCAGCCAAGCGGGAGGGCCTTATGAGCAGTTCTTC	CASSQAGGPYEQFF
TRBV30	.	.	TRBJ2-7	TGTGCCTGGCAGGGACACTCGATCCCTTACGAGCAGTACTTC	CAWQGHSIPYEQYF
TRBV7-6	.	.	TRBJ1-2	TGTGCCAGCAGCTCGCGGACTAACAGGGAGGGGTATGGCTACACCTTC	CASSSRTNREGYGYTF
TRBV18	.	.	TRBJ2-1	TGTGCCAGCTCACCCACGAACTCCCCGAGTGAGCAGTTCTTC	CASSPTNSPSEQFF
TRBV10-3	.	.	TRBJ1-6	TGTGCCATCAGTGAATCTGGCACCAGGGCGACCAACTCCTATAATTCACCCCTCCACTTT	CAISESGTRATNSYNSPLHF
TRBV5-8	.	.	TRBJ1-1	TGTGCCAGCAGCCGCTACTTTGAAGCTTTCTTT	CASSRYFEAFF
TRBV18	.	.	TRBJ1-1	TGTGCCAGCTCCCGAGGGGGGGACACTGAAGCTTTCTTT	CASSRGGDTEAFF
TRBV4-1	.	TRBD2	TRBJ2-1	TGCGCCAGCAGCCAAGATCGGGAGGAAGCGAGGGAGCAGTTCTTC	CASSQDREEAREQFF
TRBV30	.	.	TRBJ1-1	TGTGCCTGGAGCCCCTCAGCAAGGGGAGGATGGACTGAAGCTTTCTTT	CAWSPSARGGWTEAFF
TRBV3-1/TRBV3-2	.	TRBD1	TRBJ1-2	TGTGCCAGCAGTCCCCGGGACAGGGATCAGGGCTACACCTTC	CASSPRDRDQGYTF
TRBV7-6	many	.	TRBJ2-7	TGTGCCAGCAGCCCGCTGGGGGGACCCCCACACGAGCAGTACTTC	CASSPLGGPPHEQYF
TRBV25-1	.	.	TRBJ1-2	TGTGCCAGCAGTGAAAACACGGGGGTGGGTGGCTACACCTTC	CASSENTGVGGYTF
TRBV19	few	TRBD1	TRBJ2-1	TGTGCCAGTAGTAGTACCCCGGGACAGCCATACAATGAGCAGTTCTTC	CASSSTPGQPYNEQFF
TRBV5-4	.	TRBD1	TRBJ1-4	TGTGCCAGCAGCTCGAGGGGGCGTAATGAAAAACTGTTTTTT	CASSSRGRNEKLFF
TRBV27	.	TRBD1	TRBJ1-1	TGTGCCAGCAGTGACAGGGGGTTGAACACTGAAGCTTTCTTT	CASSDRGLNTEAFF
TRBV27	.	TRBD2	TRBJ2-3	TGTGCCAGCAGTTTATCGCTAGCGGGGGTCACAGATACGCAGTATTTT	CASSLSLAGVTDTQYF